The next 17 T cell receptor beta chains were all read from a single sample in a study of blood T cell repertoires in COVID-19. Measured with immunoSEQ multiplex PCR; TCRdb has only the in-frame clones, and not every one. Altogether about 140,000 clones are present, just over 85% being singletons, with the ten largest covering approximately 1.4%. Material: peripheral blood. The source is a woman aged 60-75 years with acute or convalescent COVID-19.

The V call is TRBV28, the J call TRBJ1-2, with 8 positions matching TRBD1. Germline CDR1 and CDR2: MDHEN and SYDVKM. V shed 6 bases and J 7 bases; nucleotides not matched to a gene: 7. The CDR3 is made up of 13 amino acids. The CDR3 spells CASRPQGATGYTF. CDR3 in DNA: TGTGCCAGCAGGCCTCAGGGGGCGACTGGCTACACCTTC.

This rearrangement joins TRBV5-1 to TRBJ1-3; possibly TRBD1 for D (5 bases). Looked up from germline, CDR1 is SGHRS and CDR2 is YFSETQ. V lost 3 bases and J 3 bases, leaving 10 bases between the germline ends. This CDR3 comprises 14 residues. The CDR3 is CASSSGGSGNTIYF. CDR3 sequence (DNA): TGCGCCAGCAGCTCGGGGGGGAGTGGAAACACCATATATTTT. Combining the CDR3 with reference TRBV5-1 and TRBJ1-3 gives the whole variable domain KAGVTQTPRYLIKTRGQQVTLSCSPISGHRSVSWYQQTPGQGLQFLFEYFSETQRNKGNFPGRFSGRQFSNSRSEMNVSTLELGDSALYLCASSSGGSGNTIYFGEGSWLTVV.

V and J are TRBV28 and TRBJ2-7; 7 bases map to TRBD1. The CDR3 length is 16 residues. J lost 6 bases, V lost 3 bases, and 14 bases had no gene match. Germline V gives CDR1 MDHEN, CDR2 SYDVKM. The CDR3 region is CASSFSPGQTEREQYF. In DNA, the CDR3 is TGTGCCAGCAGTTTTTCCCCGGGACAGACCGAGCGCGAGCAGTACTTC. Combining the CDR3 with reference TRBV28 and TRBJ2-7 gives the whole variable domain DVKVTQSSRYLVKRTGEKVFLECVQDMDHENMFWYRQDPGLGLRLIYFSYDVKMKEKGDIPEGYSVSREKKERFSLILESASTNQTSMYLCASSFSPGQTEREQYFGPGTRLTVT.

The gene calls are TRBV7-6 and TRBJ1-5; a possible D gene is TRBD1 (5 bases). Germline CDR1 and CDR2: SGHVS and FNYEAQ. The CDR3 covers 14 residues. Trimming took 5 bases from V and 7 from J, leaving 15 bases between them. CDR3 residues: CASSPGQGTQPQHF. The CDR3 DNA reads as TGTGCCAGCAGCCCCGGGCAGGGAACACAGCCCCAGCATTTT.

The chain employs TRBV5-1 and TRBJ1-1; perhaps TRBD1 as D (6 bases). V lost 0 bases to trimming and J lost 4 bases, with 16 bases between them. The CDR3 totals 16 residues. Germline CDR1 and CDR2: SGHRS and YFSETQ. CDR3 sequence reads: CASSLVRGTSGTEAFF. The CDR3 coding sequence is TGCGCCAGCAGCTTGGTCAGGGGCACCTCGGGCACTGAAGCTTTCTTT.

V is TRBV7-8 and J is TRBJ1-5; D is uncertain. Germline values: CDR1 SGHVS, CDR2 FQNEAQ. The CDR3 covers 14 residues. Trimming shortened V by 3 bases and J by 10 bases, and 16 bases separated the two germline ends. The CDR3 nucleotides are TGTGCCAGCAGCTTGGGCAGCCCTTTACAACCCCAGCATTTT. This codes for CASSLGSPLQPQHF.

This sequence joins TRBV30 and TRBJ2-4, with TRBD1 identical over 11 bases. Germline CDR1 is GTSNPN and CDR2 is SVGIG (reference sequence). There are 15 residues in the CDR3. With V trimmed by 1 base and J by 7 bases, 6 bases remained unmatched. CDR3 sequence reads: CAWSAGTGGFNIQYF. CDR3 DNA: TGTGCCTGGAGTGCCGGGACAGGGGGATTCAACATTCAGTACTTC.

This clone was counted only a few times. The V and J genes are TRBV30 and TRBJ2-2; 8 bases map to TRBD1. Germline-derived CDR1 and CDR2 are GTSNPN and SVGIG (reference sequence). J lost 1 base, V lost 5 bases, and 0 bases had no gene match. This CDR3 is built from 13 residues. CDR3 nucleotides: TGTGCCTGGGGGACAGGGAACACCGGGGAGCTGTTTTTT. Translating gives CAWGTGNTGELFF.

The chain joins TRBV7-2 to TRBJ2-3; 9 nucleotides align to TRBD2. Trimming removed 3 bases from V and 12 bases from J; junction bases left unmatched: 7. The CDR3 is 13 amino acids. CDR1 is SGHTA and CDR2 is FQGNSA in the germline V gene. In nucleotides, the CDR3 is TGTGCCAGCAGCTTCTACCAGCGGGGGGAACAGTATTTT. This sequence encodes CASSFYQRGEQYF.

The chain combines TRBV9 with TRBJ1-2; D may be TRBD1 (5 bases). Germline CDR1 and CDR2: SGDLS and YYNGEE. This CDR3 contains 15 residues. Trimming pared 0 bases from V and 2 bases from J, leaving 11 bases between. The CDR3 bases are TGTGCCAGCAGCGTAGACCCAGGGTCCAACTATGGCTACACCTTC. It is translated as CASSVDPGSNYGYTF.

The chain joins TRBV28 to TRBJ1-6; 7 bases fit TRBD1. This CDR3 has 16 residues. CDR1 is MDHEN, CDR2 SYDVKM, per germline. V dropped 2 bases and J dropped 7; count of bases not matched to a gene: 8. The CDR3 DNA sequence: TGTGCCAGCAGTTTAAAAAGACAGGGATGGAATTCACCCCTCCACTTT. This translates into CASSLKRQGWNSPLHF.

The chain recombines TRBV10-3 with TRBJ1-2; TRBD1 might be the D (6 bases). V dropped 10 bases and J dropped 3 bases, with 15 bases sitting between them. The CDR3 covers 13 residues. Germline assignment: CDR1 ENHRY and CDR2 SYGVKD. CDR3: CATVAGDDYGYTF. CDR3 bases: TGTGCCACGGTGGCAGGGGACGACTATGGCTACACCTTC.

V is TRBV4-2 and J is TRBJ1-4; TRBD1 might be the D (6 bases). Per germline, CDR1 LGHNA and CDR2 YNFKEQ. V was shortened by 1 base and J by 11 bases, with 20 bases between the two germline ends. This CDR3 spans 16 amino acids. The CDR3 spells CASSQGGGGQDGKLFF. Here the CDR3 DNA reads TGTGCCAGCAGCCAAGGGGGAGGGGGTCAAGATGGGAAACTGTTTTTT.

V and J are TRBV7-2 and TRBJ1-6; 8 bases map to TRBD1. This CDR3 has 15 amino acids. With 5 bases clipped from V and 7 bases from J, the junction kept 7 bases outside the gene matches. The germline CDR1 and CDR2 sequences are SGHTA and FQGNSA. CDR3 sequence (DNA): TGTGCCAGCAGCCCCAGACAGGGGCCAAATTCACCCCTCCACTTT. This codes for CASSPRQGPNSPLHF.

Only one count was recorded for this clone. The chain is built from TRBV7-9 and TRBJ2-6; tentatively, D is TRBD2 (5 bases). Germline V gives CDR1 SEHNR, CDR2 FQNEAQ (reference sequence). V lost 1 base and J 13 bases, leaving 11 bases between the germline ends. This CDR3 spans 13 amino acids. The CDR3 DNA reads as TGTGCCAGCAGCTTAGGAGGCGGACTTGTCCTGACTTTC. Protein sequence: CASSLGGGLVLTF.

This chain connects TRBV10-3 to TRBJ2-3, with D perhaps TRBD2 (5 bases). Germline V gene lookup returns CDR1 ENHRY and CDR2 SYGVKD. This CDR3 has 16 residues. Trimming left V 2 bases short and J 4 bases short, with 16 bases between. For the CDR3, the DNA is TGTGCCATCAGTGAGGGAGGCAGGCGGCTGGCAGATACGCAGTATTTT. This gives the protein CAISEGGRRLADTQYF.

The chain links TRBV3-1 (or the pseudogene TRBV3-2) to TRBJ2-3, with D uncertain. V was cut by 4 bases and J by 4 bases, with 6 bases left in between. The length of the CDR3 is 12 residues. CDR1 LGHDT and CDR2 YNNKEL come from the germline V gene (reference sequence). The CDR3 reads CASSPGADTQYF. The CDR3 nucleotides are TGTGCCAGCAGCCCAGGCGCAGATACGCAGTATTTT.